These 10 T cell receptor beta chains were sequenced from one sample in a study of blood T cell repertoires in COVID-19. This table comes from immunoSEQ multiplex PCR, and its TCRdb copy is limited to in-frame clones, with some not included. In the table there are tens of thousands of clones, roughly 89% of which are singletons. Sample: peripheral blood. The receptors were gathered from a man aged 25 to 40 with acute or convalescent COVID-19.

A few counts support this clone. V usage is TRBV6-5 and J usage is TRBJ1-2, with D perhaps matching TRBD1 (5 bases). The CDR3 spans 14 residues. V gave up 2 bases and J gave up 7 bases, with 14 bases separating them. The germline V gene encodes CDR1 MNHEY and CDR2 SVGAGI. For the CDR3, the DNA is TGTGCCAGCAGTTACCGGGGGGGGATTGGTGGCTACACCTTC. This sequence encodes CASSYRGGIGGYTF.

The DNA of the CDR3 is TGTGCCAGCAGTGAATTTCGTGAGGGGGCGAACACAGATACGCAGTATTTT. Translated, it gives CASSEFREGANTDTQYF. The chain recombines TRBV6-1 with TRBJ2-3, with 7 bases lining up with TRBD1. Trimming at V came to 2 bases and at J to 2 bases, leaving 10 bases not matched to a gene. The germline V gene has CDR1 MNHNS and CDR2 SASEGT. There are 17 residues in the CDR3.

In its sample, this clone was seen a few times. The CDR3 DNA is TGTGCCAGCAGTGGAGGTTGGGGTCGGTGGGAGACCCAGTACTTC. It codes for CASSGGWGRWETQYF. V and J are TRBV27 and TRBJ2-5, with TRBD2 as a possible D gene (5 bases). This CDR3 spans 15 amino acids. V was shortened by 5 bases and J by 5 bases, with 18 bases between the two germline ends. Germline CDR1 is MNHEY and CDR2 is SMNVEV (reference sequence).

This clone was seen a single time. The V and J genes are TRBV28 and TRBJ1-5, with D uncertain. The CDR3 has 13 amino acids. Per germline, CDR1 MDHEN and CDR2 SYDVKM. Trimming took off 4 bases at V and 3 bases at J, with 7 bases between the two ends. This CDR3 is CASSSSYNQPQHF. CDR3 DNA: TGTGCCAGCAGTTCTAGCTACAATCAGCCCCAGCATTTT.

V usage is TRBV28 and J usage is TRBJ1-1; tentatively, D is TRBD1 (5 bases). The CDR3 loop spans 15 amino acids. Germline CDR1 is MDHEN and CDR2 is SYDVKM. The V and J ends lost 6 bases and 5 bases respectively, with 19 bases between them. CDR3 sequence (DNA): TGTGCCAGCAGCCGAACCGGACATGGTGATACTGAAGCTTTCTTT. Translation: CASSRTGHGDTEAFF.

V and J are TRBV18 and TRBJ2-7; 9 nucleotides match TRBD1. J lost 6 bases, V lost 4 bases, and 7 bases had no gene match. CDR1 and CDR2 (germline): KGHSH, LQKENI. The CDR3 totals 14 residues. DNA of the CDR3: TGTGCCAGCTCACGCCGGGACAGGGAAATCGAGCAGTACGTC. This gives the protein CASSRRDREIEQYV.

V is TRBV5-5 and J is TRBJ2-1; 9 nucleotides agree with TRBD2. J lost 7 bases, V lost 1 base, and 6 bases had no gene match. The CDR3 has 15 amino acids. Looked up from germline, CDR1 is SGHKS and CDR2 is YYEKEE (reference sequence). The CDR3 protein is CASSLFAGGPNEQFF. CDR3 sequence (DNA): TGTGCCAGCAGCTTGTTTGCGGGAGGGCCAAATGAGCAGTTCTTC.

The V gene is TRBV6-5, the J gene TRBJ1-6; weak D call: TRBD1 (6 bases). The length of the CDR3 is 13 residues. Trimming removed 8 bases from V and 3 bases from J, with 8 bases in between. The germline gives CDR1 MNHEY, CDR2 SVGAGI. CDR3 sequence (DNA): TGTGCCAGCGGGACATTCTATAATTCACCCCTCCACTTT. This translates into CASGTFYNSPLHF.

The chain links TRBV15 to TRBJ2-1; perhaps TRBD2 as D (6 bases). Germline lookup yields CDR1 LNHNV and CDR2 YYDKDF (reference sequence). The CDR3 is 17 amino acids. V lost 3 bases, J lost 0 bases, and 15 bases lay in between. DNA for the CDR3: TGTGCCACCAGCAGCGCTAAGCGGGCCAGCTCCTACAATGAGCAGTTCTTC. It translates to CATSSAKRASSYNEQFF.

A few counts support this clone. The chain couples TRBV27 to TRBJ2-3, with 9 bases fitting TRBD1. Germline CDR1 MNHEY, CDR2 SMNVEV (reference sequence). After removal of 8 bases from V and 4 bases from J, the junction contained 7 bases not matched to a gene. The CDR3 contains 14 residues. CDR3 protein: CASADRGIADTQYF. The DNA for the CDR3 is TGTGCCAGCGCAGACAGGGGGATCGCAGATACGCAGTATTTT.